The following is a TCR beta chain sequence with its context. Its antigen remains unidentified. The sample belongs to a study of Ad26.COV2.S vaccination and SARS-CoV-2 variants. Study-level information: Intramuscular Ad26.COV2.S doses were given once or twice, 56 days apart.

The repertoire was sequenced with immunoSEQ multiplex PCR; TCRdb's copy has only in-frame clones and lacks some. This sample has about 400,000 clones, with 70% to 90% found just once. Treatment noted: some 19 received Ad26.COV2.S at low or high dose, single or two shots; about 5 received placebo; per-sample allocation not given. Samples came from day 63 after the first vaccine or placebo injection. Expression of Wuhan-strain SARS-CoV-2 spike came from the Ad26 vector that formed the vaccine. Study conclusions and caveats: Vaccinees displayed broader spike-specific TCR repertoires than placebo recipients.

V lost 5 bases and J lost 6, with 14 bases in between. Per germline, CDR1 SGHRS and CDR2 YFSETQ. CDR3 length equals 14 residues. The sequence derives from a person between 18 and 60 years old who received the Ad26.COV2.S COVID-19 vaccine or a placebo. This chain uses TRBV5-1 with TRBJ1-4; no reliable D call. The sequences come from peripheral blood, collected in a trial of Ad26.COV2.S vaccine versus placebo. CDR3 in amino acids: CASSSGGRDEKLFF. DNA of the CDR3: TGCGCCAGCAGTTCCGGAGGGAGGGATGAAAAACTGTTTTTT. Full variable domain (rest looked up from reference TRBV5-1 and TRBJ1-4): KAGVTQTPRYLIKTRGQQVTLSCSPISGHRSVSWYQQTPGQGLQFLFEYFSETQRNKGNFPGRFSGRQFSNSRSEMNVSTLELGDSALYLCASSSGGRDEKLFFGSGTQLSVL.